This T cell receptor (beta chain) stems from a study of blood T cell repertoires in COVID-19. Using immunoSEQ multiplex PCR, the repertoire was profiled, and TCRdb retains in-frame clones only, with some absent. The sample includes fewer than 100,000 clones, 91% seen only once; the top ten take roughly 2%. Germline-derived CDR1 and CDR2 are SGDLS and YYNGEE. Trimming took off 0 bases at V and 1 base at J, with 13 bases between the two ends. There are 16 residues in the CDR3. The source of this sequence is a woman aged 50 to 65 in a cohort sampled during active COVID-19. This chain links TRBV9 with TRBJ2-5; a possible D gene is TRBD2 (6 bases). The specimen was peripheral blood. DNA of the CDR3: TGTGCCAGCAGCGTAGCTCCGGAGGGGATCCAAGAGACCCAGTACTTC. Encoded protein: CASSVAPEGIQETQYF.